This T cell receptor beta chain derives from a study of CD8 T cells in Susac syndrome. From blood CD8+ and CD4+ T cells, the TCR beta chain was sequenced. TEMRA cells were FACS-enriched, and CD8+ and CD4+ T cells were isolated negatively. Reverse transcription of roughly 0.5 to 1 ug RNA was performed with random hexamers. The TCR beta CDR3 was amplified by immunoSEQ multiplex PCR across 54 Vbeta, 13 Jbeta. TCRdb passed the immunoSEQ multiplex PCR reads through MiXCR, listing each CDR3 protein once. This table holds some 300,000 distinct CDR3 sequences, 89% found once. V gave up 8 bases and J gave up 2 bases, with 11 bases separating them. This CDR3 is 13 amino acids long. Per the germline V gene, CDR1 is MNHNY and CDR2 is SVGAGI (reference sequence).

The receptor comes from a human donor with multiple sclerosis. The genes are TRBV6-6 and TRBJ2-3; D is unresolved. The sample comprised CD8+ T cells from PBMCs. The CDR3, as DNA: TGTGCCAGCTGCGTGAGCGCCACAGATACGCAGTATTTT. This codes for CASCVSATDTQYF.